A selection of T cell receptor beta chains follows, all from one sample in a study of blood T cell repertoires in COVID-19. Sequenced by immunoSEQ multiplex PCR; TCRdb stores in-frame clones only, minus some. This table holds around 310,000 clones, about nine tenths found once. Material: PBMCs or T cells enriched from blood (not recorded which). The source is a middle-aged woman who had recovered from COVID-19. The CDR3 runs from the conserved cysteine through the conserved F or W. The D gene is left open where the match is weak. Part of the rows lack a size; the others show once, few, many or a class for expanded clones.

CDR3 length	J gene	V gene	clone size	D gene	CDR3 protein	CDR3 DNA
15	TRBJ2-7	TRBV6-4	NA	TRBD1	CASSALGQGVYEQYF	TGTGCCAGCAGTGCTTTGGGACAGGGGGTATACGAGCAGTACTTC
14	TRBJ1-2	TRBV11-3	few	NA	CASSSGNSLQGYTF	TGTGCCAGCAGCTCTGGTAACAGTCTCCAGGGCTACACCTTC
17	TRBJ2-2	TRBV7-6	NA	NA	CASSLAHSLAYTGELFF	TGTGCCAGCAGCTTAGCGCATTCTCTCGCGTACACCGGGGAGCTGTTTTTT
14	TRBJ2-1	TRBV7-3	NA	TRBD2	CASSLGLAVNEQFF	TGTGCCAGCAGCTTAGGTCTAGCGGTCAATGAGCAGTTCTTC
16	TRBJ1-4	TRBV7-9	NA	NA	CASSVNVRDKNEKLFF	TGTGCCAGCAGCGTTAACGTTCGGGACAAGAATGAAAAACTGTTTTTT
16	TRBJ2-1	TRBV3-1/TRBV3-2	NA	NA	CASSQERGGPYNEQFF	TGTGCCAGCAGCCAAGAGAGGGGGGGACCCTACAATGAGCAGTTCTTC
15	TRBJ1-6	TRBV4-3	NA	TRBD1	CASSPQGALGSPLHF	TGCGCCAGCAGCCCACAGGGGGCCCTTGGGTCACCCCTCCACTTT
14	TRBJ1-2	TRBV13	NA	NA	CASSLDRPGYGYTF	TGTGCCAGCAGCTTGGACAGACCAGGCTATGGCTACACCTTC
13	TRBJ1-5	TRBV7-6	NA	NA	CASSPQGHQPQHF	TGTGCCAGCAGCCCCCAGGGTCATCAGCCCCAGCATTTT
19	TRBJ1-5	TRBV15	NA	NA	CATSGRYREGGILGQPQHF	TGTGCCACCAGCGGCCGTTACAGGGAGGGCGGAATCCTTGGTCAGCCCCAGCATTTT
12	TRBJ2-1	TRBV15	NA	NA	CATSRDRVKQFF	TGTGCCACCAGCAGAGATCGCGTCAAGCAGTTCTTC
14	TRBJ1-6	TRBV30	NA	TRBD1	CAWSRAGGNSPLHF	TGTGCCTGGAGCAGGGCAGGGGGAAATTCACCCCTCCACTTT
15	TRBJ2-7	TRBV7-3	NA	NA	CASSLGLADTYEQYF	TGTGCCAGCAGCTTGGGTCTAGCCGATACCTACGAGCAGTACTTC
15	TRBJ2-5	TRBV6-2/TRBV6-3	NA	NA	CASSLGTLNSETQYF	TGTGCCAGCAGCCTCGGGACACTCAATTCGGAGACCCAGTACTTC
19	TRBJ1-1	TRBV11-3	NA	TRBD1	CASSPRRGSTGGGGTEAFF	TGTGCCAGCAGCCCCAGGAGGGGCTCGACAGGGGGGGGAGGCACTGAAGCTTTCTTT
13	TRBJ1-1	TRBV12-3/TRBV12-4	once	NA	CASSPRSLAEAFF	TGTGCCAGCAGTCCCCGGTCCCTCGCTGAAGCTTTCTTT
15	TRBJ2-7	TRBV2	NA	TRBD2	CASSEALAGGSEQYF	TGTGCCAGCAGTGAAGCCCTAGCGGGAGGCAGCGAGCAGTACTTC
14	TRBJ2-5	TRBV18	NA	TRBD2	CASGKRETQETQYF	TGTGCCAGCGGTAAGCGGGAGACGCAAGAGACCCAGTACTTC
14	TRBJ2-7	TRBV19	NA	NA	CASSPAQGRYEQYF	TGTGCCAGTAGCCCGGCACAGGGGAGGTACGAGCAGTACTTC
13	TRBJ2-5	TRBV5-4	NA	TRBD1	CASSRGQQETQYF	TGTGCCAGCAGCCGGGGACAGCAAGAGACCCAGTACTTC
13	TRBJ1-2	TRBV7-2	NA	TRBD1	CASSAGQGYGYTF	TGTGCCAGCAGCGCCGGACAGGGGTATGGCTACACCTTC
13	TRBJ2-4	TRBV28	NA	NA	CASMSQAKNIQYF	TGTGCCAGCATGTCCCAAGCCAAAAACATTCAGTACTTC
16	TRBJ1-2	TRBV5-8	NA	NA	CASSPYQNRVLSGYTF	TGTGCCAGCAGCCCGTACCAAAACAGGGTTTTATCGGGCTACACCTTC
13	TRBJ2-1	TRBV27	NA	TRBD1	CASRDRAYNEQFF	TGTGCCAGCCGGGACAGGGCCTACAATGAGCAGTTCTTC
15	TRBJ1-3	TRBV7-9	NA	NA	CASSFSVLSGNTIYF	TGTGCCAGCAGCTTCAGCGTTCTCTCTGGAAACACCATATATTTT
14	TRBJ2-1	TRBV7-3	NA	NA	CASSLSGGSGEQFF	TGTGCCAGCAGCTTAAGCGGGGGCTCGGGTGAGCAGTTCTTC
16	TRBJ1-6	TRBV3-1/TRBV3-2	once	TRBD1	CASSQMGQIYNSPLHF	TGTGCCAGCAGCCAAATGGGACAGATCTATAATTCACCCCTCCACTTT
12	TRBJ1-2	TRBV11-2	NA	NA	CASIGRRGGYTF	TGTGCCAGCATTGGCAGGAGGGGAGGCTACACCTTC
14	TRBJ2-1	TRBV19	NA	TRBD1	CATRDSSSYNEQFF	TGTGCCACCAGGGACAGTAGCTCCTACAATGAGCAGTTCTTC
14	TRBJ2-7	TRBV11-2	NA	NA	CASSLSRDSYEQYF	TGTGCCAGCAGCTTATCGCGGGATTCCTACGAGCAGTACTTC
17	TRBJ2-5	TRBV5-1	NA	TRBD1	CASSSGGVRQRVETQYF	TGCGCCAGCAGCTCAGGGGGCGTACGCCAAAGGGTAGAGACCCAGTACTTC
17	TRBJ2-5	TRBV3-1/TRBV3-2	NA	TRBD2	CASSQDRSGRGEETQYF	TGTGCCAGCAGCCAAGATCGAAGCGGGAGGGGGGAAGAGACCCAGTACTTC
16	TRBJ2-2	TRBV9	NA	TRBD2	CASSVAAGGNTGELFF	TGTGCCAGCAGCGTAGCAGCGGGGGGGAACACCGGGGAGCTGTTTTTT
16	TRBJ2-4	TRBV27	NA	TRBD2	CASINILAGAKNIQYF	TGTGCCAGCATAAACATACTAGCGGGAGCCAAAAACATTCAGTACTTC
16	TRBJ2-7	TRBV5-4	NA	NA	CASSISTGLSSYEQYF	TGTGCCAGCAGCATATCTACAGGTCTTTCCTCCTACGAGCAGTACTTC
14	TRBJ1-3	TRBV18	NA	NA	CASSRGEPGNTIYF	TGTGCCAGCTCACGCGGGGAACCTGGAAACACCATATATTTT
17	TRBJ2-3	TRBV24-1	NA	TRBD2	CATSEGTSGRPGDTQYF	TGTGCCACCAGTGAAGGGACTAGCGGGAGGCCCGGAGATACGCAGTATTTT
15	TRBJ1-1	TRBV5-6	few	NA	CASSVDNLGNTEAFF	TGTGCCAGCAGCGTAGACAATTTAGGGAACACTGAAGCTTTCTTT
12	TRBJ2-7	TRBV28	NA	NA	CASSLTIYEQYF	TGTGCCAGCAGTTTAACTATCTACGAGCAGTACTTC
16	TRBJ2-1	TRBV6-6	NA	TRBD2	CASSYPLAGGLYEQFF	TGTGCCAGCAGTTACCCCTTAGCGGGAGGGCTGTATGAGCAGTTCTTC
13	TRBJ2-7	TRBV28	NA	NA	CASTNSNSYEQYF	TGTGCCAGCACCAACAGCAACTCCTACGAGCAGTACTTC
15	TRBJ1-2	TRBV19	NA	NA	CASSYPTRRNYGYTF	TGTGCCAGTAGCTACCCCACCAGGAGGAACTATGGCTACACCTTC
12	TRBJ2-1	TRBV9	NA	NA	CASSVDRGEQFF	TGTGCCAGCAGCGTAGACCGGGGTGAGCAGTTCTTC
15	TRBJ1-5	TRBV10-3	NA	NA	CAIGGHRDGNQPQHF	TGTGCCATCGGCGGCCACAGGGATGGCAATCAGCCCCAGCATTTT